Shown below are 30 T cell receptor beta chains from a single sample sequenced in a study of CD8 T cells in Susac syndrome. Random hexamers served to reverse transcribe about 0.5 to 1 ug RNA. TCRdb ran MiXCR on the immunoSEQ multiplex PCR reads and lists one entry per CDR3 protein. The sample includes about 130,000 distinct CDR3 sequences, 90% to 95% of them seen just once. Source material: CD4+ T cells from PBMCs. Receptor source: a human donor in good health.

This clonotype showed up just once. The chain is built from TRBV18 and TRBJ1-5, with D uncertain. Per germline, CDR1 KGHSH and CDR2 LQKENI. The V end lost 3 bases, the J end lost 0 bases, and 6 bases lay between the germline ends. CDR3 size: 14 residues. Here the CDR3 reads CASSPTNSNQPQHF. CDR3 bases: TGTGCCAGCTCACCGACTAATAGCAATCAGCCCCAGCATTTT.

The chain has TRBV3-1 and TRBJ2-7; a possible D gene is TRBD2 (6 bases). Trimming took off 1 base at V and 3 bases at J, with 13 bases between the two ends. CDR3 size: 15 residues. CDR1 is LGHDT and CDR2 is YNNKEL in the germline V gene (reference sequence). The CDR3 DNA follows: TGTGCCAGCAGCCAAGGTCCTAGACTAGACTACGAGCAGTACTTC. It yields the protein CASSQGPRLDYEQYF.

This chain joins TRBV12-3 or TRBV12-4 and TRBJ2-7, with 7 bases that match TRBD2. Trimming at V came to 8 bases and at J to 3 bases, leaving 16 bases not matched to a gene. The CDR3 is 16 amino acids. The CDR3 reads CASPDGAGRRSYEQYF. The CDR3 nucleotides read TGTGCCAGCCCAGACGGGGCCGGGAGGAGAAGCTACGAGCAGTACTTC.

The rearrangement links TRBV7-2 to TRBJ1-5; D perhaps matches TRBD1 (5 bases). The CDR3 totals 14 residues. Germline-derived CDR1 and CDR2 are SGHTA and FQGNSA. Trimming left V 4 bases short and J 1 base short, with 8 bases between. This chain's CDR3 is CASSWRGSNQPQHF. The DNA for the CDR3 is TGTGCCAGCAGCTGGAGGGGAAGCAATCAGCCCCAGCATTTT.

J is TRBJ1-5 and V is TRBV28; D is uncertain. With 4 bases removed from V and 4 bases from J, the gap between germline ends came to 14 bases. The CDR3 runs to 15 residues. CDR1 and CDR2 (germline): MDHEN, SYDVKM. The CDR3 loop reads CASSSRAKPNQPQHF. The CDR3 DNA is TGTGCCAGCAGTTCCCGGGCGAAACCAAATCAGCCCCAGCATTTT.

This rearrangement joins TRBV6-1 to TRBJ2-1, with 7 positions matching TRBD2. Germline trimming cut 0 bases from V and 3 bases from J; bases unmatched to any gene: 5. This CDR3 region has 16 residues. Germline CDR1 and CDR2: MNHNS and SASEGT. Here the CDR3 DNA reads TGTGCCAGCAGTGAAGCGAGTGGCGGGGGCTACAATGAGCAGTTCTTC. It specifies CASSEASGGGYNEQFF.

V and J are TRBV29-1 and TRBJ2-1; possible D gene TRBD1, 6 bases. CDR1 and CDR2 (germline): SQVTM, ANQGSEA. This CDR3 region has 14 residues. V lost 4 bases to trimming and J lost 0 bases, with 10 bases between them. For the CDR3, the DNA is TGCAGCGTTGGGGGGCGGCTCTCCTACAATGAGCAGTTCTTC. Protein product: CSVGGRLSYNEQFF.

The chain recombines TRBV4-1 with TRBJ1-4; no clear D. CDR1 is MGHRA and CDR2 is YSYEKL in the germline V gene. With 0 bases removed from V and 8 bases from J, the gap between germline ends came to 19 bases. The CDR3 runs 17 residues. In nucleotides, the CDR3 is TGCGCCAGCAGCCAAGAATTTTCGAGGGCATGGATCGAAAAACTGTTTTTT. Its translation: CASSQEFSRAWIEKLFF.

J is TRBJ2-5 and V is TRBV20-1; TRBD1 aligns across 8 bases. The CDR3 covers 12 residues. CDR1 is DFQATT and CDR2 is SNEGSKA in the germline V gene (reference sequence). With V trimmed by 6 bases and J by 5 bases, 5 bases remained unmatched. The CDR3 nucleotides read TGCAGTGCCCAGGACAGGGAGGAGACCCAGTACTTC. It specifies CSAQDREETQYF.

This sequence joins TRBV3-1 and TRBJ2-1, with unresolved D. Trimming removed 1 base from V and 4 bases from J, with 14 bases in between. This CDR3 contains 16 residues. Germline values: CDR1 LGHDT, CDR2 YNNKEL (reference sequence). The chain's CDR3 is CASSQVRLLTYNEQFF. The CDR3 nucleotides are TGTGCCAGCAGCCAAGTTCGCCTACTAACGTACAATGAGCAGTTCTTC.

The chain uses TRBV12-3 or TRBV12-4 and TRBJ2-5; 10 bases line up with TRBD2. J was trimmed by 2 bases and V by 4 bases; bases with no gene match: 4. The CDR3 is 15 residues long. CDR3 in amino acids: CASSSRTSGQETQYF. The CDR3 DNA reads TGTGCCAGCAGTTCTCGGACTAGCGGACAAGAGACCCAGTACTTC.

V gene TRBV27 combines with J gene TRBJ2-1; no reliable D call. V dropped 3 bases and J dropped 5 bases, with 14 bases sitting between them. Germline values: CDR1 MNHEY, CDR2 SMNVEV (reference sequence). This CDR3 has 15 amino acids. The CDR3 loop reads CASSFALRHNNEQFF. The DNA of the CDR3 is TGTGCCAGCAGTTTTGCTCTCCGCCACAACAATGAGCAGTTCTTC.

Written as DNA, the CDR3 is TGTGCCACCAGTGCGGCGGGAGAAGGCTACAATGAGCAGTTCTTC. It codes for CATSAAGEGYNEQFF. The J gene is TRBJ2-1, the V gene TRBV24-1; 7 bases are shared with TRBD2. Germline values: CDR1 KGHDR, CDR2 SFDVKD. The CDR3 is made up of 15 amino acids. The V segment lost 5 bases and the J segment 3 bases; nucleotides outside the gene matches: 6.

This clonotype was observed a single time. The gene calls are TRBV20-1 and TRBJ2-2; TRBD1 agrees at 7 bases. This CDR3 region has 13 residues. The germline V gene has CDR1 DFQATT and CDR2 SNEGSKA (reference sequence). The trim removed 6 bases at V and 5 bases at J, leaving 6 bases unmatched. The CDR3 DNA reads TGCAGTGCAGGACAGGTTGGAACCGGGGAGCTGTTTTTT. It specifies CSAGQVGTGELFF.

The CDR3 nucleotides read TGTGCCAGCAGCTCGACAGCGAACTATGGCTACACCTTC. It translates to CASSSTANYGYTF. V gene TRBV7-2 combines with J gene TRBJ1-2; D perhaps matches TRBD1 (5 bases). The CDR3 sequence is 13 residues long. Germline V gives CDR1 SGHTA, CDR2 FQGNSA. Trimming took off 4 bases at V and 2 bases at J, with 8 bases between the two ends.

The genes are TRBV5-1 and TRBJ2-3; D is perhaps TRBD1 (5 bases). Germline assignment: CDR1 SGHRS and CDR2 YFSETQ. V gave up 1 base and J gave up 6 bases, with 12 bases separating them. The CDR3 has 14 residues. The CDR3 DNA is TGCGCCAGCAGCTTGCAACCTCAGGGTGATACGCAGTATTTT. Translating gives CASSLQPQGDTQYF.

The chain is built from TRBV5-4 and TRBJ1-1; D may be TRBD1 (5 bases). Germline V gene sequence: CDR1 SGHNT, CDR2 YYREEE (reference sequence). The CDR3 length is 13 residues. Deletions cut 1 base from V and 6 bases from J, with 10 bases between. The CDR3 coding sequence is TGTGCCAGCAGCTTGAGGGGAATGGCTGAAGCTTTCTTT. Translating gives CASSLRGMAEAFF.

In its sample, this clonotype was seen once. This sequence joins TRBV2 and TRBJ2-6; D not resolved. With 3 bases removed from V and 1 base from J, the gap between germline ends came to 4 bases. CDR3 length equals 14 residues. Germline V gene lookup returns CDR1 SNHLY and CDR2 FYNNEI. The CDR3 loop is CASSDRSGANVLTF. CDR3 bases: TGTGCCAGCAGTGACCGGTCTGGGGCCAACGTCCTGACTTTC.

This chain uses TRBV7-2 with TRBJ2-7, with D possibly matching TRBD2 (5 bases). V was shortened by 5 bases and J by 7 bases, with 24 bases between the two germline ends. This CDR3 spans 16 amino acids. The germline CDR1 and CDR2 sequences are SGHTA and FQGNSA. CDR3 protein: CASSPRPRDPLGEQYF. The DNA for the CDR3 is TGTGCCAGCAGCCCTAGACCCCGGGATCCATTGGGGGAGCAGTACTTC. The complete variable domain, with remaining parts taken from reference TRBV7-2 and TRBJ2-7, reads GAGVSQSPSNKVTEKGKDVELRCDPISGHTALYWYRQSLGQGLEFLIYFQGNSAPDKSGLPSDRFSAERTGGSVSTLTIQRTQQEDSAVYLCASSPRPRDPLGEQYFGPGTRLTVT.

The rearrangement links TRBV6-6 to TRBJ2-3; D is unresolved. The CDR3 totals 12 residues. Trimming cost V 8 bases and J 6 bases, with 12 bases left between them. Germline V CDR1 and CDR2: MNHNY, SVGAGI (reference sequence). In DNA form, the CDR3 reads TGTGCCAGCGGGGAAATTTGGGATACGCAGTATTTT. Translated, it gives CASGEIWDTQYF.

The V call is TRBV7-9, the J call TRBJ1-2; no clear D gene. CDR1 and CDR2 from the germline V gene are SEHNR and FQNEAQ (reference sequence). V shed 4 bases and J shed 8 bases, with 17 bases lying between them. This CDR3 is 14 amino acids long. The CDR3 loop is CASSSTTGGRGYTF. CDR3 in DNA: TGTGCCAGCAGCTCTACCACCGGAGGCAGGGGCTACACCTTC.

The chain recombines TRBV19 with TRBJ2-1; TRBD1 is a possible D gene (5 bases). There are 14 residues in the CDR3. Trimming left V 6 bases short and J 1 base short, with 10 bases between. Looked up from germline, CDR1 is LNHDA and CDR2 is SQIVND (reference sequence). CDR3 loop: CASRKGQSYNEQFF. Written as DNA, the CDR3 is TGTGCCAGTAGAAAGGGGCAATCCTACAATGAGCAGTTCTTC.

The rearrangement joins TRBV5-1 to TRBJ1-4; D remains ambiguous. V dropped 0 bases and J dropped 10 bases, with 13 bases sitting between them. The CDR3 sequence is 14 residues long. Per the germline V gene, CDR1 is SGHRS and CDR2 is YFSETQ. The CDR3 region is CASSLGPDEAKLFF. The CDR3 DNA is TGCGCCAGCAGCTTGGGTCCTGATGAGGCAAAACTGTTTTTT. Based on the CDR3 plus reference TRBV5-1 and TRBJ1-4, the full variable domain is KAGVTQTPRYLIKTRGQQVTLSCSPISGHRSVSWYQQTPGQGLQFLFEYFSETQRNKGNFPGRFSGRQFSNSRSEMNVSTLELGDSALYLCASSLGPDEAKLFFGSGTQLSVL.

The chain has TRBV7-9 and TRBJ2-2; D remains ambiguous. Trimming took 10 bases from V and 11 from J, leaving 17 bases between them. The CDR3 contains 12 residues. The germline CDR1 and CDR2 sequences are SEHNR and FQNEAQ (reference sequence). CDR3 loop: CAIPQSTHELFF. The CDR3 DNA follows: TGTGCCATCCCCCAGTCAACTCACGAGCTGTTTTTT.

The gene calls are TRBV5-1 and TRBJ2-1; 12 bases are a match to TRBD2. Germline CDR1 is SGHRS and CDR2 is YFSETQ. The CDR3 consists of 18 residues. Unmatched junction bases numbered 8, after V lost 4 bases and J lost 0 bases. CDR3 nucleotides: TGCGCCAGCAGCGGTGGACTAGCGGGGCGGAGCTCCTACAATGAGCAGTTCTTC. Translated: CASSGGLAGRSSYNEQFF.

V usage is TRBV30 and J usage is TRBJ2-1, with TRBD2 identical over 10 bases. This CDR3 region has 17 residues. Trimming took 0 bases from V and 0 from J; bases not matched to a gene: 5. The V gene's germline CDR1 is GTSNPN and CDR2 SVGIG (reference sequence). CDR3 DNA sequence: TGTGCCTGGAGTGTAACCGGACTAGCGGCCTCCTACAATGAGCAGTTCTTC. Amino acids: CAWSVTGLAASYNEQFF.

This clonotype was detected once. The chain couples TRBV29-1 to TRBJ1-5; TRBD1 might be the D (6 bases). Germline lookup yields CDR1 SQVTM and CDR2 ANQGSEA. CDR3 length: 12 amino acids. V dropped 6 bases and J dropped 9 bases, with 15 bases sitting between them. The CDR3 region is CSVVSQGPPQHF. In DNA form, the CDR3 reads TGCAGCGTGGTATCACAGGGTCCGCCCCAGCATTTT.

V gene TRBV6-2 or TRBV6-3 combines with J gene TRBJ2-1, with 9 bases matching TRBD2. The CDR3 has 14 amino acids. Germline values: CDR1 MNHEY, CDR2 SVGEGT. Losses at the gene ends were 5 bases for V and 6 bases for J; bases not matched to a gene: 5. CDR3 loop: CASSQREASNEQFF. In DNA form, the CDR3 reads TGTGCCAGCAGTCAGCGGGAGGCCTCCAATGAGCAGTTCTTC.

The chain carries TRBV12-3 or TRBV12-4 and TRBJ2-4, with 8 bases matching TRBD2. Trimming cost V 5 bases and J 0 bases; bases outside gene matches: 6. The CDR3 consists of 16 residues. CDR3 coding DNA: TGTGCCAGCAGTCCCCCCGGGGGGGTAGCCAAAAACATTCAGTACTTC. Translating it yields CASSPPGGVAKNIQYF.

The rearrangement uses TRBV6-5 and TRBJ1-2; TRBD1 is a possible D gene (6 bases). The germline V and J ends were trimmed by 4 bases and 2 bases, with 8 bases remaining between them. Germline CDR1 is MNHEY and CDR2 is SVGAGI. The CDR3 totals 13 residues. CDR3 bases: TGTGCCAGCAGTTTCACAGGGAACTATGGCTACACCTTC. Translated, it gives CASSFTGNYGYTF.